This T cell receptor (beta chain) is from a study of cytomegalovirus exposure and HLA in healthy donors (dated by TCRdb to between 2016 and 2019). Regarding the complete study: An earlier analysis of roughly 500 of the donors reported over 250 Gb of sequence data and 95 million to 120 million unique TCR beta sequences obtained from approximately 180 million T cells. Roughly 300 gigabases of sequencing data and 70 million to 95 million unique TCR sequences made up an early release that covered approximately 620 HLA-typed donors. Of the 300 to 500 genotyped donors, approximately 80% were placed in the genetic ancestry cluster associated with self-reported Caucasian donors. The study aimed to test whether cataloging public T cell receptors could reveal signatures of past pathogen exposure. Using immunosequencing, the study profiled T cell repertoires from around 680 subjects and related those repertoires to cytomegalovirus serostatus. Along with the approximately 670-subject first cohort, a separate validation cohort of 120 different subjects was used. High-throughput TCR immunosequencing, statistical association of individual TCRs with disease status, and machine learning were combined to predict cytomegalovirus infection status. In a later analysis, previously published TCR beta repertoires from several hundred donors were re-analyzed and high-resolution HLA genotyping was added so that TCR occurrence patterns could be studied. Rather than drawing on any new phenotypic data, the later analysis identified candidate immune exposures from TCR beta sequences and the way those sequences occurred across donors. An earlier analysis of some 500 of the donors applied high-throughput TCR beta sequencing to assess whether each TCR beta V gene segment acted as functional or pseudogenic. Donor age, sex, ethnicity and CMV serostatus were compiled together with the repertoire data. Genome-wide SNP genotypes for about three fifths of the roughly 700 donors were used in a later genetic analysis, which treated that subset as a discovery cohort. Every repertoire in the discovery cohort had been generated on one and the same sequencing platform. Class I and class II HLA loci were covered by the typing at four-digit resolution. The number of typed donors differed by locus: roughly 629-640 for A, B, C, DRB1 and DQB1; 522 for DQA1; 606 for DPA1; and 400 to 480 for DPB1. A handful of DR-DQ haplotypes were handled as single units for association and clustering because linkage in the cohort was strong. On average, roughly 240,000 unique TCR beta nucleotide sequences were sequenced per donor among 398 genotyped donors of the cohort, with roughly 18% of those sequences being non-productive. The research as a whole found: A further reported finding was that TCR beta sequences accurately predicted the HLA-A and HLA-B alleles for most subjects in the first cohort. Most TCR sequences were seen in very few donors, while some public TCRs were found in many individuals. The cohort was sequenced for TCR beta chains only, and without alpha or paired-chain data the features that could be detected were limited. Correlated functional status among segregating V segments might reflect linkage disequilibrium, but an unknown experimental factor could not be ruled out. The study listed 150 to 200 TCR beta chains as associated with cytomegalovirus. A later genetic analysis reported fewer N-insertions in productive TCRs among donors in an Asian-associated ancestry cluster than the roughly 690-donor mean. The classifier was reported to diagnose cytomegalovirus status with high specificity and sensitivity in both the original and validation cohorts. Because HLA typing was missing for some donors at each locus, association tests included only the typed subset. V-gene and J-gene trimming of TCR beta chains was associated with a missense DCLRE1C variant in a later genetic analysis, and the association was replicated in an independent cohort. In a later analysis, about 17,000 TCR beta sequences were associated with specific HLA alleles at a false discovery rate of 0.05. A few of the identified cytomegalovirus-associated TCR beta chains were confirmed in vitro to be specific for cytomegalovirus antigens. In a later analysis, several top co-occurrence clusters were reported to appear linked to parvovirus B19, influenza, CMV and Epstein-Barr virus. A later analysis found that most CMV-associated TCR beta chains appeared HLA-restricted, with HLA associations seemingly driven largely by CMV exposure. CMV serostatus was the only immune exposure information available for the cohort. A group of highly shared sequence variants was considered likely to be a technical artifact of the sequencing pipeline. In a later analysis, HLA-associated TCR beta chains showed more clonal expansion and lower generation probabilities than non-associated chains that were equally common. An earlier analysis of some 560 of the donors showed that most TCR beta V segments appeared in productive rearrangements either about 87% or about 30% of the time, which broadly matched IMGT annotations. It was suggested by the authors that the approach could potentially be generalized to other disease states and immunological phenotypes. Assigning TCR associations to individual alleles was difficult when HLA alleles, especially DR and DQ, strongly co-occurred. A later analysis found that TCR association rates varied across HLA loci, with DRB1 alleles showing the most associated TCRs and HLA-C alleles the fewest. Because counts were too low, roughly 16 rarely observed V segments, including chromosome 9 orphons, were left out of the earlier analysis of approximately 580 of the donors. Presence/absence analyses assumed roughly uniform sequencing depth across donors, an assumption that may not hold.

Concerning this clone: There is no known antigen for this receptor. No base quality values were provided; no much bigger clone lies one nucleotide off.

The cohort comprised around 690 healthy bone marrow donors. All cohort members were sampled while nominally healthy, although unrecorded immune exposures were likely present. The donor tested CMV seropositive, placing the donor among the 290 or so seropositive members of the cohort. Each donor provided a peripheral blood sample, and peripheral blood mononuclear cells were used for TCR beta sequencing. The Qiagen DNeasy Blood Extraction Kit was used to extract genomic DNA from the blood cell samples. The library came from the immunoSEQ multiplex PCR assay. For the multiplex PCR, a mixture combining 60 forward primers for TCR Vbeta segments and 13 reverse primers for TCR Jbeta segments was used. The CDR3 region of rearranged TCR beta genes was amplified from genomic DNA by a multiplex PCR assay. The amplified TCR beta libraries were sequenced on the Illumina HiSeq System as 87-base-pair reads. The study's own analysis went as follows. In a later analysis, approximately 74 million unique TCR beta chains were counted across the 650 to 700 repertoires, and some 10 million of these chains were shared by at least two donors. Raw reads were error-corrected and collapsed into unique sequences by a nearest-neighbor algorithm in which closely related sequences were merged to remove PCR and sequencing errors. V, D and J gene segments were assigned by aligning CDR3 sequences to IMGT reference sequences. For a sequence to be retained, at least a six-nucleotide match to both a V gene segment and a J gene segment was required. Rearrangements were called productive when the CDR3 lacked stop codons and stayed in frame with V and J; all others were non-productive. Following IMGT convention, CDR3 was defined as the stretch from the second conserved V-encoded cysteine to the conserved J-encoded phenylalanine. The earlier analysis of fewer than 700 of the donors excluded sequences that lacked an unambiguous match to a single V gene segment. An earlier analysis of some 500 of the donors classified V segments as functional when productive rearrangements were above 56.7% and as segregating when the standard deviation between donors was above 5%. To diagnose cytomegalovirus status from the catalog of TCR beta chain sequences, a statistical classification framework was built. V and J gene assignment, in a later analysis, came from comparing TCR nucleotide sequences with IMGT/GENE-DB human TR gene sequences. In a later analysis, CDR3 sequences and most-parsimonious VDJ recombination scenarios were assigned using the TCRdist pipeline. In a later analysis, each TCR beta chain was defined by its CDR3 amino acid sequence together with its V-gene family, and reads without a unique V-gene family were excluded. A later analysis removed 500 to 600 highly shared, low-generation-probability nucleotide sequences to deal with suspected cross-contamination and a sequencing artifact. In a later analysis, a clonal expansion index for each public chain was calculated from normalized within-repertoire ranks of inferred template counts. In a later analysis, generation probabilities were computed with a VDJ recombination model fitted to out-of-frame rearrangements, and the resulting probabilities were checked against IGoR. In a later analysis, TCR-TCR, TCR-HLA and TCR-CMV co-occurrence was scored with hypergeometric tests, and a repertoire-size bias correction was applied to TCR pairs. To estimate false discovery rates, a later analysis permuted the HLA or CMV assignments 20 times. A later analysis grouped co-occurring TCRs with DBSCAN, adding TCRdist sequence similarity when clustering within HLA-allele-positive subsets. Repertoires with fewer than 30,000 or more than 120,000 public chains, plus five repertoires with anomalous nucleotide sharing, were excluded from co-occurrence clustering. TCRdb carries this immuneACCESS record with in-frame sequences only. Its versions omit some clonotypes, under half of them owing to an unresolved V gene in the studies checked, with the rest unexplained. That table is the source of V, J and clone size, and D and trimming were worked out from the DNA. The sample table lists approximately 140,000 clones, approximately 78% of them with a count of one. About 3.4% of the sample is taken by the ten largest.

Sample: PBMCs. This clonotype was sampled from a man aged 18 to 35 in good health and CMV-seropositive.

The CDR3 in this case is CSVAPTLAGVGETQYF. The DNA reads TGCAGCGTTGCCCCCACCTTAGCGGGAGTCGGGGAGACCCAGTACTTC. The sequence joins TRBV29-1 to TRBJ2-5, with 9 bases in between that match TRBD2. CDR1 and CDR2, per the germline V gene, are SQVTM and ANQGSEA. V loses 4 bases at its end and J loses 5 bases; junction bases beyond the gene matches: 14. From the cysteine up to the phenylalanine, the CDR3 has a length of 16 residues. Just CDR3 DNA is preserved here, 48 bases in frame from base 1.